This T cell receptor (beta chain) was profiled in a study of CD8+ T cells in alopecia areata (dated by TCRdb to the late 2010s). Describing the broader study: Treated patients were enrolled in an open-label pilot trial of oral tofacitinib, 5 to 10 mg twice daily, for moderate-to-severe alopecia areata. Patients received tofacitinib for 6 to 18 months and were then followed off drug for 6 months to check for delayed response and recurrence. Disease severity in treated patients was measured with the SALT score, which quantifies the percentage of affected scalp surface area. In both human patients and the C3H/HeJ mouse model, the study applied high-throughput TCRbeta sequencing to look at T cell clonal expansion in alopecia areata. On the human side, TCRbeta sequencing was run on scalp tissue and on sorted CD4+ and CD8+ peripheral blood T cells from healthy controls and from alopecia areata patients with either patchy or totalis/universalis disease. Biopsies were taken from tofacitinib-treated patients at baseline and again at 4 and 24 weeks into treatment, and several of those patients also had a later scalp biopsy. Clonality in the scalp was compared among normal scalp (n=4), patchy alopecia areata scalp (n=8), and alopecia totalis/universalis scalp (n=8). RNA was obtained with the PAXgene miRNA kit for fixed scalp, the miRNeasy kit for PBMCs, and the RNeasy kit for mouse skin. TCRbeta CDR3 regions were amplified by immunoSEQ multiplex PCR using 35 Vbeta forward and 13 Jbeta reverse primers. The research as a whole found: Compared with mice, TCR sequences shared between patients were less clear, possibly partly because of HLA diversity across the patient population. Unlike mouse skin, where gammadelta T cells dominate, normal human skin contains resident alphabeta T cells that get sequenced too, which complicates analysis of the scalp TCR repertoire. Higher clonality and more expanded CD8+ clones were observed in lesional scalp than in normal scalp, particularly in alopecia totalis/universalis, a finding suggestive of antigenic drive. Because the treated cohort was small and had only one nonresponder, larger studies are needed to examine links between baseline CD8+ expansion and response. Tofacitinib significantly lowered scalp clonality and the number of expanded CD8+ clones among the top 100 scalp clones. Many expanded lesional clones were found to persist in scalp and blood during tofacitinib treatment, and relapse after treatment cessation may be partly explained by this persistence.

The germline ends are 16 bases apart after V is trimmed by 11 bases and J by 2 bases. From its cysteine to its phenylalanine, the CDR3 spans 13 amino acids. The retained sequence is limited to the CDR3, 39 bases, with the frame set at the first base. CDR1 MNHNS and CDR2 SASEGT are derived from the germline V gene. About this clone itself: No antigen is known for it. The sample holds no much larger clone one base away, and base qualities are not on file.

Libraries were constructed by the immunoSEQ multiplex PCR assay. For TCR sequencing, RNA was extracted from every sample and reverse transcribed into cDNA to serve as template. First-strand cDNA was synthesized with SuperScript III using a 2:1 mix of oligo-dT and random hexamers. A synthetic immune receptor repertoire was used to assess amplification bias, and residual bias was removed computationally. Per the source publication's procedure: Raw reads were preprocessed to remove errors, and CDR3 was defined by IMGT conventions from the conserved cysteine to phenylalanine. Clonality was calculated as 1 minus Shannon entropy normalized by log2 of the number of productive unique TCRs. Whether scalp clones were CD4 or CD8 was inferred by matching scalp TCRbeta sequences against CD4 and CD8 repertoires sorted from blood. The clones in this table, taken by TCRdb from immuneACCESS, are in-frame only. Not every clone is retained; where verified, under half of the shortfall comes from an unresolved V gene, and the cause of the rest is unknown. V, J and clone size are taken as reported in that table, and D and trimming were inferred from the DNA itself. The sample has 95,000 to 110,000 clones on record, around 83% of them singletons. The top ten clones comprise 20% to 25% of the sample.

The sample's time point, from its label and the paper: about 25 weeks on oral tofacitinib. Explained via the paper, the treatment or condition label denotes: oral pan-JAK inhibitor, 5-10 mg twice daily. From alopecia areata patients, peripheral blood was collected along with lesional scalp punch biopsies. PBMCs were separated by density centrifugation and stained for CD3, CD4 and CD8, after which CD4+ and CD8+ T cells were sorted on a FACSAria. This specimen consisted of CD8+ T cells sorted from blood, obtained at week 24, from a patient treated with tofacitinib. The sequence joins TRBV6-1 to TRBJ2-7; there is no confident call for the D gene. The sequence was collected from a human donor with alopecia areata. The nucleotide sequence is given as TGTGCCGCATGTCTCCCCGGTCCCTACGAGCAGTACTTC. It codes for CAACLPGPYEQYF.